Here is one TCR beta chain with its context. TCRdb used MiXCR to reprocess the RT-PCR reads, holding one entry per CDR3 protein. The table has 920,000 or so distinct CDR3 sequences, approximately 19% seen once. Germline V gives CDR1 SQVTM, CDR2 ANQGSEA. The CDR3 extends over 14 amino acids. J gave up 9 bases and V 4 bases, and 9 bases lay outside the gene matches. The sample originates from a study of patients and donors after allogeneic stem cell transplantation. Sequencing was carried out using blood, either unsorted or a sorted T cell fraction (not recorded which). This receptor was taken from a human donor who was either an allogeneic HSCT recipient or a stem cell or donor lymphocyte infusion donor (not recorded which). It is not recorded whose cells these are; they may come from a transplant donor. The chain has TRBV29-1 and TRBJ2-1; 10 bases are shared with TRBD2. DNA of the CDR3: TGCAGCGTTGTCAGCGGGGGGGCCCGTTCTGAGCAGTTCTTC. As protein: CSVVSGGARSEQFF.